The clone carrying this T cell receptor (beta chain) was detected only once. Under the authors' procedure: By means of reference gene primer amplification, nucleated cell counts were estimated. Assay: immunoSEQ multiplex PCR; the TCRdb copy retains only in-frame clones and omits some. D and trimming were read from the DNA, whereas the V and J calls and clone size are those reported in that table. The data contain 64,000 or so clones, more than 75% of them singletons. V shed 7 bases and J shed 8 bases, with 20 bases lying between them. From germline, CDR1 is MNHEY and CDR2 SVGAGI. The CDR3 extends over 14 amino acids. The sample comes from a study of blood T cell repertoires in COVID-19. Study information: COVID-19 samples collected from the United States, Italy and Spain covered acute and convalescent phases. PBMCs, B-cell-depleted T cells, or T cells were the source of the cDNA or gDNA that made up the material.

The sequence came from a man older than 75 with acute or convalescent COVID-19. The chain carries TRBV6-5 and TRBJ1-2; D is perhaps TRBD1 (6 bases). Sequenced input: peripheral blood. CDR3 region: CASIQEQGIGGYTF. In DNA form, the CDR3 reads TGTGCCAGCATTCAGGAGCAGGGGATAGGGGGCTACACCTTC.